These 21 T cell receptor beta chains were all obtained from the same sample, sequenced in a study of T cell responses to AZD1222 COVID-19 vaccine. TCRdb's table, derived via immunoSEQ multiplex PCR, lists solely in-frame clones and lacks some. The data contain about 140,000 clones, roughly nine tenths of them seen just once; the ten biggest clones take up around 1.3%. The input for sequencing was peripheral blood, taken 28 days after the second AZD1222 dose. These receptor sequences come from an adult who received the AZD1222 COVID-19 vaccine.

The chain uses TRBV11-3 and TRBJ1-3; D perhaps matches TRBD1 (5 bases). V dropped 2 bases and J dropped 5 bases, with 19 bases sitting between them. Germline V gene data show CDR1 as SGHNT and CDR2 as YENEEA. This CDR3 has 17 residues. The CDR3 bases are TGTGCCAGCAGCTTAAGGCGACATAAGGAGGGGAGAAACACCATATATTTT. Encoded protein: CASSLRRHKEGRNTIYF.

The chain combines TRBV7-8 with TRBJ2-3, with 9 bases aligning to TRBD2. The germline CDR1 and CDR2 sequences are SGHVS and FQNEAQ. The CDR3 totals 16 residues. V gave up 3 bases and J gave up 4 bases; unmatched junction bases: 8. For the CDR3, the DNA is TGTGCCAGCAGCTTCACTAGCGGGCCATACGCAGATACGCAGTATTTT. As protein: CASSFTSGPYADTQYF.

The chain recombines TRBV19 with TRBJ2-1; the D is unclear. V gave up 3 bases and J gave up 0 bases, with 6 bases separating them. The CDR3 length is 14 residues. Germline V gene data show CDR1 as LNHDA and CDR2 as SQIVND (reference sequence). In nucleotides, the CDR3 is TGTGCCAGTAGTATTCAAAGCTCCTACAATGAGCAGTTCTTC. This sequence encodes CASSIQSSYNEQFF.

V is TRBV9 and J is TRBJ2-1; 9 positions match TRBD2. This CDR3 comprises 15 residues. The V gene's germline CDR1 is SGDLS and CDR2 YYNGEE. With V trimmed by 0 bases and J by 9 bases, 7 bases remained unmatched. DNA of the CDR3: TGTGCCAGCAGCGTAGGCGGGGGGGCGGTTGGTGAGCAGTTCTTC. Its translation: CASSVGGGAVGEQFF.

Only one count was recorded for this clone. CDR3 DNA: TGTGCCAGCAGCGTAGGCCCTAGCGGGGGGGCACGTGTGCATGAGCAGTTCTTC. This codes for CASSVGPSGGARVHEQFF. The chain has TRBV9 and TRBJ2-1; TRBD2 matches at 12 bases. Trimming took 0 bases from V and 8 from J; bases not matched to a gene: 12. The CDR3 loop spans 18 amino acids. Germline CDR1 SGDLS, CDR2 YYNGEE. Full variable domain (outside the CDR3, taken from reference TRBV9 and TRBJ2-1): DSGVTQTPKHLITATGQRVTLRCSPRSGDLSVYWYQQSLDQGLQFLIQYYNGEERAKGNILERFSAQQFPDLHSELNLSSLELGDSALYFCASSVGPSGGARVHEQFFGPGTRLTVL.

This chain joins TRBV7-2 and TRBJ1-4; TRBD1 is a possible D gene (5 bases). V lost 2 bases to trimming and J lost 0 bases, with 10 bases between them. The CDR3 loop spans 16 amino acids. The germline V gene encodes CDR1 SGHTA and CDR2 FQGNSA. The CDR3 is CASSLRGAATNEKLFF. CDR3 nucleotide sequence: TGTGCCAGCAGCTTAAGGGGTGCGGCAACTAATGAAAAACTGTTTTTT.

The chain has TRBV6-2 or TRBV6-3 and TRBJ2-5; 9 bases line up with TRBD2. Germline CDR1 is MNHEY and CDR2 is SVGEGT. The CDR3 sequence is 15 residues long. The J segment lost 7 bases and the V segment lost 4 bases, leaving 10 bases of the junction unmatched. Here the CDR3 DNA reads TGTGCCAGCAGTTCCCTGACTAGCGGAAGGGCGACCCAGTACTTC. Protein: CASSSLTSGRATQYF.

V and J are TRBV12-3 or TRBV12-4 and TRBJ2-5; D call uncertain. The CDR3 sequence is 13 residues long. V dropped 7 bases and J dropped 6 bases, with 15 bases sitting between them. In DNA, the CDR3 is TGTGCCAGCATGTTTTCAGGCGCCAAGACCCAGTACTTC. Amino acid sequence: CASMFSGAKTQYF.

The J gene is TRBJ2-5, the V gene TRBV19; D remains ambiguous. Trimming cost V 3 bases and J 4 bases, with 9 bases left between them. The CDR3 is made up of 13 amino acids. CDR1 is LNHDA, CDR2 SQIVND, per germline (reference sequence). Here the CDR3 reads CASSIRVLETQYF. DNA for the CDR3: TGTGCCAGTAGTATTCGCGTTTTAGAGACCCAGTACTTC.

To note about this clone: This same CDR3 is encoded by further DNA sequences in the sample. The rearrangement links TRBV9 to TRBJ1-1; D is ambiguous. Trimming shortened V by 1 base and J by 0 bases, and 4 bases separated the two germline ends. Per the germline V gene, CDR1 is SGDLS and CDR2 is YYNGEE. The CDR3 is made up of 13 amino acids. Here the CDR3 reads CASSVSLNTEAFF. The CDR3 region has the DNA TGTGCCAGCAGCGTATCGTTGAACACTGAAGCTTTCTTT.

This chain uses TRBV15 with TRBJ1-5, with a tentative D call TRBD1 (5 bases). Germline CDR1 is LNHNV and CDR2 is YYDKDF (reference sequence). The CDR3 has 16 residues. V was clipped by 4 bases and J by 7 bases, with 20 bases between them. This CDR3 reads CATSTLGGGRSQPQHF. CDR3 nucleotide sequence: TGTGCCACCAGCACGCTAGGCGGGGGTCGTTCCCAGCCCCAGCATTTT.

The gene calls are TRBV29-1 and TRBJ1-2, with unresolved D. The V gene's germline CDR1 is SQVTM and CDR2 ANQGSEA. There are 12 residues in the CDR3. V was clipped by 2 bases and J by 7 bases, with 11 bases between them. CDR3 sequence: CSVETGSVGYTF. Written as DNA, the CDR3 is TGCAGCGTTGAAACGGGGTCCGTTGGCTACACCTTC.

For this clone: At one end, the junction sequence differs from germline, possibly due to a read error. This chain joins TRBV7-7 and TRBJ2-2; D is undetermined. CDR3 length: 14 amino acids. Germline CDR1 reads SSHAT; CDR2 reads FNYEAQ (reference sequence). In nucleotides, the CDR3 is TGTGCTAGCAGCCTGAAAGCAGGCACCGGGGAGCTGTTTTTT. Its protein is CASSLKAGTGELFF.

The J gene is TRBJ1-2, the V gene TRBV5-1, with 11 bases lining up with TRBD1. The trim removed 0 bases at V and 7 bases at J, leaving 2 bases unmatched. Germline CDR1 and CDR2: SGHRS and YFSETQ. The CDR3 loop spans 14 amino acids. The CDR3 loop is CASSLAGTGGGYTF. As DNA, the CDR3 is TGCGCCAGCAGCTTGGCCGGGACAGGGGGTGGCTACACCTTC.

The rearrangement links TRBV7-2 to TRBJ2-1, with TRBD2 as a possible D gene (6 bases). V lost 0 bases, J lost 5 bases, and 20 bases lay in between. Germline V lookup: CDR1 SGHTA, CDR2 FQGNSA. The CDR3 spans 18 residues. This chain's CDR3 is CASSLALHGGSLDNEQFF. CDR3 in DNA: TGTGCCAGCAGCTTAGCGCTTCACGGGGGTAGTTTGGACAATGAGCAGTTCTTC. The variable domain in full, completed from reference TRBV7-2 and TRBJ2-1, reads GAGVSQSPSNKVTEKGKDVELRCDPISGHTALYWYRQSLGQGLEFLIYFQGNSAPDKSGLPSDRFSAERTGGSVSTLTIQRTQQEDSAVYLCASSLALHGGSLDNEQFFGPGTRLTVL.

The chain joins TRBV6-1 to TRBJ1-5, with a possible D match to TRBD1 (6 bases). This CDR3 is built from 14 residues. Germline assignment: CDR1 MNHNS and CDR2 SASEGT. V was shortened by 0 bases and J by 9 bases, with 12 bases between the two germline ends. The CDR3 bases are TGTGCCAGCAGTGAAGCGACAGGTCCGCCGCCCCAGCATTTT. Amino acids: CASSEATGPPPQHF.

The rearrangement links TRBV7-2 to TRBJ2-3; the D gene is possibly TRBD1 (5 bases). Looked up from germline, CDR1 is SGHTA and CDR2 is FQGNSA. Between the trimmed V and J ends, which lost 1 base and 3 bases, there was a span of 8 bases. CDR3 length: 14 residues. CDR3 sequence: CASSLDRLTDTQYF. CDR3 nucleotide sequence: TGTGCCAGCAGCTTAGACAGGCTGACAGATACGCAGTATTTT.

The chain couples TRBV4-3 to TRBJ2-3, with 8 bases that match TRBD1. The CDR3 contains 14 residues. V trimming: 3 bases; J trimming: 5 bases; junction bases outside the gene matches: 4. In germline, CDR1 is LGHNA, CDR2 YSLEER. CDR3 residues: CASSHRGQIDTQYF. CDR3 nucleotide sequence: TGCGCCAGCAGCCACAGGGGGCAGATAGATACGCAGTATTTT.

V gene TRBV19 combines with J gene TRBJ2-5; no clear D. The CDR3 runs 14 residues. The germline V gene has CDR1 LNHDA and CDR2 SQIVND (reference sequence). Trimming took 7 bases from V and 1 from J, leaving 13 bases between them. CDR3 DNA: TGTGCCAGTACCCCGAGTCCCTCCCAAGAGACCCAGTACTTC. Amino acid sequence: CASTPSPSQETQYF.

This sequence joins TRBV7-3 and TRBJ2-2; 7 bases line up with TRBD2. The CDR3 is 16 residues long. Trimming took 0 bases from V and 5 from J; bases not matched to a gene: 6. The germline CDR1 and CDR2 sequences are SGHTA and FQGTGA. The CDR3 reads CASSLTGPGGTGELFF. CDR3 sequence (DNA): TGTGCCAGCAGCTTAACCGGGCCCGGGGGGACCGGGGAGCTGTTTTTT.

V usage is TRBV25-1 and J usage is TRBJ2-7; TRBD1 matches at 10 bases. Unmatched junction bases numbered 12, after V lost 4 bases and J lost 3 bases. CDR1 MGHDK and CDR2 SYGVNS come from the germline V gene. The length of the CDR3 is 17 residues. The CDR3 coding sequence is TGTGCCAGCAGTGCCACACCCTCGGGACAGGGGAACTACGAGCAGTACTTC. Protein sequence: CASSATPSGQGNYEQYF.